This TCR beta chain was sequenced for a study of T cell changes during pregnancy in multiple sclerosis. Germline V gives CDR1 MNHEY, CDR2 SMNVEV (reference sequence). CDR3 length: 15 residues. Trimming cost V 6 bases and J 5 bases; bases outside gene matches: 7. Method: immunoSEQ multiplex PCR; TCRdb's copy keeps in-frame clones and lacks some. The table includes about 83,000 clones, about 90% detected once. This chain joins TRBV27 and TRBJ1-5; 10 bases are a match to TRBD1. The sequence came from a female donor in good health, serving as a control in a pregnancy study. Some clones in this sample may be carry-over from other donors' samples. The sequenced sample was PBMCs, obtained in the first trimester of pregnancy. CDR3 residues: CASRTFGTGDQPQHF. The CDR3 coding sequence is TGTGCCAGCAGGACCTTCGGGACAGGGGATCAGCCCCAGCATTTT.